This T cell receptor beta chain was identified during a study of blood T cells in healthy people across ages. Together with a sample-barcoded 5' primer, a J-beta primer mix was included in a second PCR lasting about 6 to 11 cycles. TCRdb reanalysed the 5' RACE reads using MiXCR and keeps one entry per CDR3 protein. The sample has roughly 1 million distinct CDR3 sequences, almost 25% seen once. The CDR3 length is 13 residues. Germline CDR1 reads SEHNR; CDR2 reads FQNEAQ (reference sequence). V lost 5 bases and J 7 bases, leaving 14 bases between the germline ends. The data were also submitted as part of a second study, on T cells of mothers and their children.

The receptor was isolated from a girl aged 2 to 10 in good health. The chain employs TRBV7-9 and TRBJ1-2, with D tentatively TRBD1 (6 bases). The sequenced sample consisted of blood. CDR3 loop: CASSVTGLRGYTF. The CDR3 DNA is TGTGCCAGCAGCGTCACAGGGTTGCGTGGCTACACCTTC.